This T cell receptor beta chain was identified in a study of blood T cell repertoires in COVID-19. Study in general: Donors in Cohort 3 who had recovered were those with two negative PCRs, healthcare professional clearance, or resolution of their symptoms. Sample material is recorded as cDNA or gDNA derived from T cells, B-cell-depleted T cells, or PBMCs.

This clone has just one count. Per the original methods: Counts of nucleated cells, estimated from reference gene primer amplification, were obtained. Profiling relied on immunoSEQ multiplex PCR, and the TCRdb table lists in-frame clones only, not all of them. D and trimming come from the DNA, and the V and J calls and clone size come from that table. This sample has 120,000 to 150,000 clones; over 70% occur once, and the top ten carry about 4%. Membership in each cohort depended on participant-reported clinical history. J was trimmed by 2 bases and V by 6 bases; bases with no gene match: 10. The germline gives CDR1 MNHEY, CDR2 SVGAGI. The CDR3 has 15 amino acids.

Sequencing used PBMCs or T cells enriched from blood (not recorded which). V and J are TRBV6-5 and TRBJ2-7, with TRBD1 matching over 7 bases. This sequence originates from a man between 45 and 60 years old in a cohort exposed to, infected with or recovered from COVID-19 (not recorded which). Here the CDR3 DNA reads TGTGCCAGCAGCCCCAGGGGGACAGAACCCTACGAGCAGTACTTC. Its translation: CASSPRGTEPYEQYF.